This T cell receptor (beta chain) was observed in a study of cytomegalovirus exposure and HLA in healthy donors. Background on the study: As an earlier analysis found, 180 million or so T cells yielded 117 million unique TCR beta sequences. Overall study findings and caveats: In a later analysis, several top co-occurrence clusters appeared linked to parvovirus B19, influenza, CMV and Epstein-Barr virus.

It was with 60 Vbeta and 13 Jbeta primers that the PCR ran. The data were produced by immunoSEQ multiplex PCR, yet TCRdb's version contains in-frame clones alone and is incomplete. The sample yields more than 150,000 clones, 75% to 85% seen once. For this clone: Its cognate antigen is unknown.

The germline V gene has CDR1 SGHAT and CDR2 FQNNGV. V was shortened by 1 base and J by 2 bases, with 3 bases between the two germline ends. The CDR3 covers 12 residues. The origin of this receptor is a woman younger than 35 in good health and CMV-seropositive. The sample consisted of PBMCs. V is TRBV11-2 and J is TRBJ2-7; D uncertain. CDR3 nucleotides: TGTGCCAGCAGCTTAGGTACCTACGAGCAGTACTTC. Translated, it gives CASSLGTYEQYF.